This TCR beta chain is from a study of blood T cell repertoires in COVID-19. Study as a whole: The United States, Italy and Spain provided the acute and convalescent COVID-19 samples. Sample material is recorded as cDNA or gDNA derived from T cells, B-cell-depleted T cells, or PBMCs.

Source study methods: Reference gene primer amplification yielded estimated nucleated cell counts. Clones were read by immunoSEQ multiplex PCR, and TCRdb kept only the in-frame ones, dropping some. The D gene and trimming were derived from the DNA, and the V and J assignments and clone size from that table. There are around 57,000 clones in the sample; 90% occur only once, and around 4.2% lies in the top ten. Germline V gives CDR1 SGHTA, CDR2 FQGNSA. V gave up 1 base and J gave up 0 bases, with 10 bases separating them. The CDR3 has 16 residues. Sequencing used peripheral blood. The source of this sequence is a man aged 45-65 years with acute or convalescent COVID-19. The chain recombines TRBV7-2 with TRBJ1-5; D is unresolved. CDR3: CASSLVSGNSNQPQHF. The DNA of the CDR3 is TGTGCCAGCAGCTTAGTATCCGGGAATAGCAATCAGCCCCAGCATTTT.